The rows below give T cell receptor beta chains drawn from one sample of a study of cytomegalovirus exposure and HLA in healthy donors. TCRdb keeps only in-frame clones here, not all; method: immunoSEQ multiplex PCR. Of about 93,000 clones detected, approximately 68% appear once; the ten largest clones hold 5.5% to 6%. Sequences were obtained from PBMCs. The receptors come from a boy aged 5-17 years in good health and CMV-seropositive. Each CDR3 is given with its conserved first and last residue.

v_gene	CDR3aa
TRBV6-5	CASSETGGYGYTF
TRBV29-1	CSVRDTANYGYTF
TRBV6-5	CASSLTQNTEAFF
TRBV7-2	CASSSPSPRTDTQYF
TRBV19	CASSIRQGASDYGYTF
TRBV19	CASSAGTARGNEQFF
TRBV7-9	CASSLGGTGNQPQHF
TRBV2	CASLGPGRGVYEQYF
TRBV5-6	CASSLASRRYNEQFF
TRBV29-1	CSVNQGSTEAFF
TRBV4-2	CASSQTGTANTGELFF
TRBV18	CASVNLAGGYEQYF
TRBV7-3	CASSPNPGTNSVTGELFF
TRBV7-3	CASSAGSGPNYGYTF
TRBV29-1	CSVEGLRGDTQYF
TRBV4-3	CASSHSVSGSYEQYF
TRBV7-9	CASSSTGFILPLHF
TRBV2	CASADRVIVNTEAFF
TRBV21-1	CASSKESGGCDTQYF
TRBV5-1	CASSLSGLAGVGTDTQYF
TRBV28	CASSLRQGAKNIQYF
TRBV7-2	CASSSPGAAQYF
TRBV7-6	CASSPRDRGSSREQRELFF
TRBV5-6	CASSFREGNQPQHF
TRBV7-2	CASSLAGGSGNTIYF
TRBV19	CASSIRTHIDEQYF
TRBV5-1	CASSPTGKDGYTF
TRBV7-8	CASSPQGGQGTEAFF
TRBV27	CASRGQDKHEQYF
TRBV5-1	CASSTQTTSTDTQYF
TRBV5-4	CASSSDRVRSTGELFF
TRBV6-5	CASSRTGGLDTQYF
TRBV10-1	CASSESAGNTEAFF